Listed below are T cell receptor beta chains from one sample, sequenced in a study of T cells expressing NK-cell markers. Reanalyzing the 5' RACE reads, TCRdb keeps one entry per CDR3 protein, without DNA. The sample table sets out about 150,000 distinct CDR3 sequences. Sequenced input: blood T cells: a sorted CD56 or NKG2C T cell subset, CD4+ or CD8+ T cells, or bulk PBMC T cells (not recorded which). These receptors all come from a woman in her fifties or sixties in good health. Each CDR3 is given with its conserved first and last residue.

v_gene: TRBV6-2/TRBV6-3
j_gene: TRBJ2-7
CDR3aa: CASSSTGTYEQYF

v_gene: TRBV29-1
j_gene: TRBJ2-3
CDR3aa: CSVEDPGTNTDTQYF

v_gene: TRBV12-3/TRBV12-4
j_gene: TRBJ2-2
CDR3aa: CASRGVDRTGELFF

v_gene: TRBV19
j_gene: TRBJ2-2
CDR3aa: CASSIGLETGELFF

v_gene: TRBV11-2
j_gene: TRBJ2-2
CDR3aa: CASSRSRELFF

v_gene: TRBV18
j_gene: TRBJ2-2
CDR3aa: CASSPPGSGSFTGELFF

v_gene: TRBV7-6
j_gene: TRBJ2-5
CDR3aa: CASSLSLERLADQETQYF

v_gene: TRBV29-1
j_gene: TRBJ1-5
CDR3aa: CRAGASNQPQHF

v_gene: TRBV20-1
j_gene: TRBJ2-7
CDR3aa: CSARIGAEQYF

v_gene: TRBV12-3/TRBV12-4
j_gene: TRBJ1-5
CDR3aa: CASSLGDLDQPQHF

v_gene: TRBV5-6
j_gene: TRBJ1-1
CDR3aa: CASSAFWDREKATEAFF

v_gene: TRBV24-1
j_gene: TRBJ2-1
CDR3aa: CATSDLALPYNEQFF

v_gene: TRBV6-5
j_gene: TRBJ2-3
CDR3aa: CASSTDSSTDTQYF

v_gene: TRBV7-3
j_gene: TRBJ2-1
CDR3aa: CASSPIQASSYNEQFF

v_gene: TRBV7-8
j_gene: TRBJ2-1
CDR3aa: CASSLEASGFPREFF

v_gene: TRBV4-1
j_gene: TRBJ2-1
CDR3aa: CASSQDPQLAGGRENEQFF

v_gene: TRBV5-1
j_gene: TRBJ2-2
CDR3aa: CASSWDTEEELFF

v_gene: TRBV5-1
j_gene: TRBJ2-7
CDR3aa: CASSDLQGSNEQYF

v_gene: TRBV5-6
j_gene: TRBJ2-1
CDR3aa: CASFVSSGHNEQFF

v_gene: TRBV24-1
j_gene: TRBJ2-1
CDR3aa: CATSDQDRSYNEQFF

v_gene: TRBV10-3
j_gene: TRBJ1-2
CDR3aa: CATTGQANYGYTF

v_gene: TRBV4-1
j_gene: TRBJ1-5
CDR3aa: CASSRSTGDHQPQHF

v_gene: TRBV10-3
j_gene: TRBJ2-1
CDR3aa: CAITSPDYNEQFF

v_gene: TRBV14
j_gene: TRBJ2-1
CDR3aa: CASSQAGTYYNEQFF

v_gene: TRBV30
j_gene: TRBJ2-3
CDR3aa: CAWSWDSRNTDTQYF

v_gene: TRBV24-1
j_gene: TRBJ1-1
CDR3aa: CATSDSRGGTEAFF

v_gene: TRBV2
j_gene: TRBJ2-1
CDR3aa: CASIGNGNEQFF

v_gene: TRBV6-2/TRBV6-3
j_gene: TRBJ2-5
CDR3aa: CASSYSREGQETQYF

v_gene: TRBV6-1
j_gene: TRBJ2-3
CDR3aa: CASSEVSDTQYF

v_gene: TRBV11-2
j_gene: TRBJ2-3
CDR3aa: CASSLDPTSGATDTQYF

v_gene: TRBV27
j_gene: TRBJ2-1
CDR3aa: CASSFGAAQRRDNEQFF

v_gene: TRBV5-6
j_gene: TRBJ2-7
CDR3aa: CASSLGVGEQYF

v_gene: TRBV12-3/TRBV12-4
j_gene: TRBJ1-2
CDR3aa: CASSSGGPGYTF

v_gene: TRBV3-1
j_gene: TRBJ2-7
CDR3aa: CASGPGLAGGPVSEQYF

v_gene: TRBV4-1
j_gene: TRBJ2-3
CDR3aa: CASSLLAGGSNTQYF

v_gene: TRBV9
j_gene: TRBJ2-3
CDR3aa: CASSVAPKREGRDTQYF

v_gene: TRBV20-1
j_gene: TRBJ2-7
CDR3aa: CSARDKDPTYEQYF

v_gene: TRBV6-2/TRBV6-3
j_gene: TRBJ2-2
CDR3aa: CASSTWGPNTGELFF

v_gene: TRBV12-3/TRBV12-4
j_gene: TRBJ2-3
CDR3aa: CASSLARADTQYF

v_gene: TRBV27
j_gene: TRBJ2-2
CDR3aa: CASSFGGITGELFF

v_gene: TRBV6-5
j_gene: TRBJ1-1
CDR3aa: CASLANPGGTEAFF

v_gene: TRBV3-1
j_gene: TRBJ2-5
CDR3aa: CASSQEGRAKETQYF